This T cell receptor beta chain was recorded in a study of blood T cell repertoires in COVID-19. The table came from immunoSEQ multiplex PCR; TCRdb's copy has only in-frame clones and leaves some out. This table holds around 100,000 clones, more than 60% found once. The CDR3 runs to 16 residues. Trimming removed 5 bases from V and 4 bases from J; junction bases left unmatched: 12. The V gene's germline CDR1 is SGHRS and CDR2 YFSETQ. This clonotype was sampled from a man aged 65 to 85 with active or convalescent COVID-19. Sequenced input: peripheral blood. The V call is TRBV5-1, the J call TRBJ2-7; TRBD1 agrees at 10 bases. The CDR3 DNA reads TGCGCCAGCAGGTCTACCCCCGGGACAGGGGAATACGAGCAGTACTTC. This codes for CASRSTPGTGEYEQYF.